Each of the 11 T cell receptor beta chains below was sequenced from the same sample in a study of T cells in Graves' hyperthyroidism and ophthalmopathy. The CDR3 regions of TCR beta were amplified from RNA transcripts. HTBI primers were used for first-round RT-PCR of the TCR CDR3. One entry per CDR3 protein results from TCRdb running MiXCR on the multiplex PCR reads. The data contain approximately 720,000 distinct CDR3 sequences, under 20% of them singletons. The sample was blood. These receptors were collected from a woman aged 45-59 years with Graves' hyperthyroidism that later progressed to Graves' ophthalmopathy.

The chain carries TRBV6-2 or TRBV6-3 and TRBJ2-1, with D hard to call. The germline V gene encodes CDR1 MNHEY and CDR2 SVGEGT. This CDR3 contains 13 residues. V lost 7 bases and J 4 bases, leaving 11 bases between the germline ends. The CDR3 spells CASTSGFYNEQFF. The CDR3 DNA is TGTGCCAGCACCTCGGGCTTTTACAATGAGCAGTTCTTC.

The gene calls are TRBV7-3 and TRBJ2-3, with 8 bases aligning to TRBD1. V shed 5 bases, J shed 13 bases, and the junction held 11 bases outside the gene matches. CDR1 and CDR2 (germline): SGHTA, FQGTGA. The CDR3 runs to 13 residues. The CDR3, as DNA: TGTGCCAGCAGCCCCAGGGGGCAGGGAAAGAAGTATTTT. Translating gives CASSPRGQGKKYF.

Ten or more counts support this clonotype. V gene TRBV20-1 combines with J gene TRBJ2-1; TRBD2 agrees at 7 bases. Germline V lookup: CDR1 DFQATT, CDR2 SNEGSKA (reference sequence). CDR3 size: 15 residues. J gave up 9 bases and V 3 bases, and 14 bases lay outside the gene matches. CDR3 protein: CSASLGGYRTSEQFF. Written as DNA, the CDR3 is TGCAGTGCTAGCCTTGGGGGGTACCGGACTAGTGAGCAGTTCTTC.

This clonotype was observed many times. V gene TRBV11-2 combines with J gene TRBJ1-2; D is undetermined. CDR3 length: 16 residues. With 3 bases removed from V and 9 bases from J, the gap between germline ends came to 23 bases. Germline V lookup: CDR1 SGHAT, CDR2 FQNNGV. The CDR3 coding sequence is TGTGCCAGCAGCTTGTTATCGGGGATCGGCGCTCACAGCTACACCTTC. Its protein product is CASSLLSGIGAHSYTF.

This clonotype was counted a few times. This chain uses TRBV24-1 with TRBJ2-1, with D possibly being TRBD2 (6 bases). The V end was cut by 6 bases, the J end by 8 bases, with 16 bases between. This CDR3 is 14 amino acids long. The germline V gene has CDR1 KGHDR and CDR2 SFDVKD. The CDR3 protein is CATSTDGGRDEQFF. The CDR3 bases are TGTGCCACCAGTACCGACGGGGGACGAGATGAGCAGTTCTTC.

This clonotype was observed many times. The CDR3, as DNA: TGTGCCAGCAGCTCAACCCAGGGGGCCGAGACAGATACGCAGTATTTT. This translates into CASSSTQGAETDTQYF. J is TRBJ2-3 and V is TRBV7-9; 8 bases are shared with TRBD1. The CDR3 is 16 amino acids. CDR1 and CDR2 from the germline V gene are SEHNR and FQNEAQ (reference sequence). Germline trimming cut 4 bases from V and 3 bases from J; bases unmatched to any gene: 9.

This chain connects TRBV7-9 to TRBJ2-7; 9 bases map to TRBD2. There are 14 residues in the CDR3. The J segment lost 4 bases and the V segment lost 3 bases, leaving 4 bases of the junction unmatched. Germline CDR1 is SEHNR and CDR2 is FQNEAQ (reference sequence). DNA for the CDR3: TGTGCCAGCAGCTTTCTAGCGGGGCGTTACGAGCAGTACTTC. Residues: CASSFLAGRYEQYF.

The rearrangement joins TRBV27 to TRBJ1-2, with D possibly being TRBD1 (5 bases). V lost 3 bases, J lost 8 bases, and 13 bases lay in between. Germline V gene lookup returns CDR1 MNHEY and CDR2 SMNVEV (reference sequence). The CDR3 contains 13 residues. The CDR3 DNA follows: TGTGCCAGCAGTTTGTCCAGGGTGGGAGGCTACACCTTC. It codes for CASSLSRVGGYTF.

The gene calls are TRBV6-2 or TRBV6-3 and TRBJ2-5; D ambiguous. The CDR3 is 14 residues long. Germline loops: CDR1 MNHEY, CDR2 SVGEGT. Trimming pared 4 bases from V and 5 bases from J, leaving 14 bases between. CDR3 DNA sequence: TGTGCCAGCAGTTTAGGCGTAGACTGGGAGACCCAGTACTTC. It is translated as CASSLGVDWETQYF.

The chain carries TRBV7-9 and TRBJ2-5; TRBD1 aligns across 9 bases. Germline CDR1 reads SEHNR; CDR2 reads FQNEAQ (reference sequence). The V gene end was trimmed by 2 bases and the J gene end by 4 bases; junction bases not matched to a gene: 2. This CDR3 spans 14 amino acids. The DNA for the CDR3 is TGTGCCAGCAGCTTATCACAGGGGGCAGAGACCCAGTACTTC. Translation gives CASSLSQGAETQYF. The full variable domain, completed using reference TRBV7-9 and TRBJ2-5, is DTGVSQNPRHKITKRGQNVTFRCDPISEHNRLYWYRQTLGQGPEFLTYFQNEAQLEKSRLLSDRFSAERPKGSFSTLEIQRTEQGDSAMYLCASSLSQGAETQYFGPGTRLLVL.

This clonotype occurred many times. The chain has TRBV20-1 and TRBJ1-5, with TRBD1 matching 8 bases. V gave up 4 bases and J gave up 7 bases; unmatched junction bases: 12. Germline V CDR1 and CDR2: DFQATT, SNEGSKA (reference sequence). CDR3 length: 15 amino acids. In nucleotides, the CDR3 is TGCAGTGCTAAAGGACAGGGAATGGGAGGGCAGCCCCAGCATTTT. Its translation: CSAKGQGMGGQPQHF.